This is a list of T cell receptor beta chains from one sample in a study of cytomegalovirus exposure and HLA in healthy donors. TCRdb's copy holds only in-frame clones and misses some; the assay was immunoSEQ multiplex PCR. This sample has 200,000 to 250,000 clones, with about three quarters found just once. Sequenced material: PBMCs. The receptors here all came from a man between 40 and 49 years old in good health and CMV-seronegative. The CDR3 runs from the conserved cysteine through the conserved F or W. D genes are given only for firm matches. Only part of the rows carry a size: once, few, many, or a class if the clone is expanded.

TRBJ1-1 TRBV7-8 NA NA TGTGCCAGCAGCTTTTATAGCAGGGACACTGAAGCTTTCTTT CASSFYSRDTEAFF
TRBJ2-5 TRBV7-3 NA TRBD2 TGTGCCAGCAGCCCTGGACTAGTTGAGACCCAGTACTTC CASSPGLVETQYF
TRBJ1-2 TRBV10-3 NA TRBD1 TGTGCCATCAGTACGGGACAGGAATATGGCTACACCTTC CAISTGQEYGYTF
TRBJ1-3 TRBV10-3 NA TRBD1 TGTGCCATCAGCCCTGGGGACAGATTCGGAAACACCATATATTTT CAISPGDRFGNTIYF
TRBJ1-1 TRBV4-3 NA NA TGCGCCAGCAGCCAAGGGTCAGGGTACACTGAAGCTTTCTTT CASSQGSGYTEAFF
TRBJ1-5 TRBV2 NA TRBD1 TGTGCCAGCAGTTATACAGGGGGCGCGGGTCAGCCCCAGCATTTT CASSYTGGAGQPQHF
TRBJ2-7 TRBV4-3 few TRBD2 TGCGCCAGCAGCCTGCAGACTAGCGGGGTCAACGAGCAGTACTTC CASSLQTSGVNEQYF
TRBJ1-1 TRBV9 NA NA TGTGCCAGCAGCTTCGCCCCGGGGGAGACTGAAGCTTTCTTT CASSFAPGETEAFF
TRBJ2-7 TRBV28 NA NA TGTGCCAGCAGTTTTAAAGAGCAGTACTTC CASSFKEQYF
TRBJ2-7 TRBV5-1 NA NA TGCGCCAGCAGCTTGGATTCAGGGTCCTTATACGAGCAGTACTTC CASSLDSGSLYEQYF
TRBJ1-5 TRBV19 NA NA TGTGCCAGTAGTATCGACAGGATCAGCAATCAGCCCCAGCATTTT CASSIDRISNQPQHF
TRBJ1-5 TRBV28 few NA TGTGCCAGCACGGGTAGCAATCAGCCCCAGCATTTT CASTGSNQPQHF
TRBJ1-2 TRBV28 NA TRBD1 TGTGCCAGCAGTTTAGCAGGGGGTACCTATGGCTACACCTTC CASSLAGGTYGYTF
TRBJ2-5 TRBV5-1 NA NA TGCGCCAGCAGCTTGGGGGCGTCTCGAGAGACCCAGTACTTC CASSLGASRETQYF
TRBJ1-5 TRBV19 NA TRBD1 TGTGCCAGTAGCCTACAACAGGGGGCAGGTCAGCCCCAGCATTTT CASSLQQGAGQPQHF
TRBJ2-7 TRBV5-1 NA NA TGCGCCAGCAGCGACACGGCCTACGAGCAGTACTTC CASSDTAYEQYF
TRBJ2-5 TRBV7-2 NA TRBD2 TGTGCCAGCAGCTTAGGATCGGCGGGGGGGATAGAGACCCAGTACTTC CASSLGSAGGIETQYF
TRBJ2-5 TRBV25-1 NA NA TGTGCCAGCAGCCAGGGAGAGACCCAGTACTTC CASSQGETQYF